This T cell receptor beta chain stems from a study of blood T cells in healthy people across ages. Findings and caveats of the study: Both higher diversity and more naive CD4+ cells marked long-lived donors when set against aged donors. The study could not conclusively compare naive and antigen-experienced cells, given its unsorted PBMCs.

This clonotype appeared many times. The antigen is unknown. V was trimmed by 4 bases and J by 2 bases, leaving 10 bases between them. This CDR3 is 15 amino acids long. Germline lookup yields CDR1 SGDLS and CDR2 YYNGEE. For the second PCR, which ran for about 6 to 11 cycles, a sample-barcoded 5' primer and a J-beta primer mix were used. Each of the samples gave a minimum of 2.5 million paired-end reads that contained CDR3. TCRdb itself ran the 5' RACE reads through MiXCR, one entry per CDR3 protein. The sample consists of around 870,000 distinct CDR3 sequences, around 30% of them appearing once. This TCR derives from an elderly woman in good health. The material sequenced was blood. The chain carries TRBV9 and TRBJ2-6; unclear D gene. The chain's CDR3 is CASSPTPTGANVLTF. CDR3 DNA sequence: TGTGCCAGCAGCCCTACTCCAACTGGGGCCAACGTCCTGACTTTC.